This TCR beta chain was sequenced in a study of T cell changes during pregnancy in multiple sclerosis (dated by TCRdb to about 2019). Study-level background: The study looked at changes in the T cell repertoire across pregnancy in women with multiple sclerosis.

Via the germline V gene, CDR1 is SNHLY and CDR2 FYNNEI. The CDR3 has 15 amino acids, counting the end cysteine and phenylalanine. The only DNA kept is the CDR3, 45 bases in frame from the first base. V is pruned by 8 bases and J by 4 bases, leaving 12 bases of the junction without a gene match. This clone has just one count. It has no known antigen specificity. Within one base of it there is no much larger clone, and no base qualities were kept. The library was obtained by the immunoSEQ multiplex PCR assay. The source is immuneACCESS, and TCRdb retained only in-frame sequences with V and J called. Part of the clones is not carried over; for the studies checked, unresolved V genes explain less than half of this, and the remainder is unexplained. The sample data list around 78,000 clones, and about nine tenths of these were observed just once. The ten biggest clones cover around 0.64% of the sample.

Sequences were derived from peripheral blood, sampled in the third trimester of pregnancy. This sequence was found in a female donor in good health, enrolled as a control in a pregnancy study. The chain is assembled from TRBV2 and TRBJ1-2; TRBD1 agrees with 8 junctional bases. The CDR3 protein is CASYSLRTGTYGYTF. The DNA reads TGTGCCAGCTATTCCTTGCGGACAGGGACCTATGGCTACACCTTC.